This TCR beta chain appears in the sequencing data of a study of cytomegalovirus exposure and HLA in healthy donors. This CDR3 is 12 amino acids long. With 5 bases clipped from V and 2 bases from J, the junction kept 2 bases outside the gene matches. Germline CDR1 and CDR2: SQVTM and ANQGSEA. Findings of the study overall: TRBV6-2, TRBV6-3 and some other V segments were excluded as indistinguishable. In terms of immune exposure information, only CMV serostatus was available. The classifier reportedly diagnosed cytomegalovirus status with high sensitivity and specificity. An ancestry cluster, one associated with Asian ancestry, reportedly showed fewer N-insertions than the 666-donor mean in a later analysis.

Vbeta (60) and Jbeta (13) primers were used in the PCR. The data were produced by immunoSEQ multiplex PCR, yet TCRdb's version contains in-frame clones alone and is incomplete. Of under 150,000 clones in the sample, approximately 80% were seen once. As concerns this clone: Its antigen is as yet unknown.

The sequenced sample was PBMCs. V and J are TRBV29-1 and TRBJ2-7; 8 positions agree with TRBD2. This receptor was taken from a male donor in good health and CMV-seronegative. The CDR3 is CSVTSGPYEQYF. The CDR3, as DNA: TGCAGCGTTACTAGCGGACCCTACGAGCAGTACTTC.